Listed below are T cell receptor beta chains from one sample, sequenced in a study of regulatory T cells in long-lasting Graves disease. TCRdb independently ran MiXCR on the multiplex PCR reads; one entry per CDR3 protein. This sample yields about 320,000 distinct CDR3 sequences, of which 18% are seen a single time; approximately 35% belongs to the top ten. The source was peripheral blood mononuclear cells (PBMCs), collected at new diagnosis, from a patient treated with antithyroid drugs. Receptors were obtained from a female donor with Graves disease. CDR3s include the opening cysteine and the closing phenylalanine or tryptophan. Each record gives: clone size, V gene, J gene, D gene, CDR3 DNA, CDR3 protein. A D gene is named only where the DNA matches it firmly. Some rows have no size entry. The others give once, few or many, or a class for an expanded clone.

>.|TRBV7-9|TRBJ2-1|.
TGTGCCAGCAGCTTCTTTAGCGAGGGTGAGCAGTTCTTC
CASSFFSEGEQFF
>.|TRBV19|TRBJ2-2|.
TGTGCCAGTAGCGCGGGATGGACAGTATCAGACTATACTTCCGGGGAGCTGTTTTTT
CASSAGWTVSDYTSGELFF
>few|TRBV28|TRBJ1-1|.
TGTGCCAGCACCTACCTATCTCGGGGGAACACTAAAGCTTTCTTT
CASTYLSRGNTKAFF
>many|TRBV12-3/TRBV12-4|TRBJ2-7|TRBD1
TGTGCCAGCAGCGGGACAGGGGCCTCCTACGAGCAGTACTTC
CASSGTGASYEQYF
>many|TRBV7-6|TRBJ2-7|.
TGTGCCAGCAGCTTAGAGGCTAGCCCTAACTACGAGCAGTACTTC
CASSLEASPNYEQYF
>.|TRBV28|TRBJ2-1|.
TGTGCCAGCAGTTTGGTTGGAGAGTCCCGGGGTGAGCAGTTCTTC
CASSLVGESRGEQFF
>many|TRBV7-9|TRBJ2-3|TRBD1
TGTGCCACAACCAGAGGACAGGGTCCAGATACGCAGTATTTT
CATTRGQGPDTQYF
>many|TRBV20-1|TRBJ2-2|.
TGCAGTGCTAGAGTAGGGGGAGGGCCGTCCGGGGAGCTGTTTTTT
CSARVGGGPSGELFF
>few|TRBV27|TRBJ2-7|TRBD2
TGTGCCAGCAGAGTAGCGGGAGGACCCTACGAGCAGTACTTC
CASRVAGGPYEQYF
>few|TRBV4-2|TRBJ2-7|.
TGTGCCAGCAGCCCTGGACACGGCTCCTACGAGCAGTACTTC
CASSPGHGSYEQYF
>many|TRBV27|TRBJ2-1|.
TGTGCCAGCAGTGAACGGAGCTCCTACAATGAGCAGTTCTTC
CASSERSSYNEQFF
>.|TRBV28|TRBJ1-1|TRBD1
TGTGCCAGCAGTGCCCCGACAGGGGACACTGAAGCTTTCTTT
CASSAPTGDTEAFF
>many|TRBV30|TRBJ2-1|TRBD2
TGTGCCTGGAGTCCCCTGGGGACTAGTACGAACAATGAGCAGTTCTTC
CAWSPLGTSTNNEQFF
>many|TRBV10-1|TRBJ1-3|TRBD1
TGCGCCAGCACTAAGGCTTGGGACAGGCGAAACACCATATATTTT
CASTKAWDRRNTIYF
>many|TRBV24-1|TRBJ2-1|TRBD2
TGTGCCACCAGTGACCTCCGGACTAGCGGGAGTGAGACAAATCCAAATGAGCAGTTCTTC
CATSDLRTSGSETNPNEQFF
>many|TRBV18|TRBJ2-5|TRBD1
TGTGCCAGCTTATCGACAGGGAAAGAGACCCAGTACTTC
CASLSTGKETQYF
>.|TRBV18|TRBJ2-6|.
TGTGCCAGCTCACCGCTCCTCACAAACTCTGGGGCCAACGTCCTGACTTTC
CASSPLLTNSGANVLTF
>many|TRBV12-3/TRBV12-4|TRBJ2-5|.
TGTGCCAGCAGTTTCACTGGGGAGACCCAGTACTTC
CASSFTGETQYF
>few|TRBV11-3|TRBJ2-4|.
TGTGCCAGCAGCTTTAGGCGGGGCGCTCCGGGCCGGGCCAAAAACATTCAGTACTTC
CASSFRRGAPGRAKNIQYF
>.|TRBV2|TRBJ2-3|TRBD1
TGTGCCAGCAGGACAGGGCAAATTTTCACAGATACGCAGTATTTT
CASRTGQIFTDTQYF
>few|TRBV11-3|TRBJ2-5|.
TGTGCCAGCAGCCCCTTCCTAGGTGGAGATGAGACCCAGTACTTC
CASSPFLGGDETQYF
>many|TRBV20-1|TRBJ2-2|.
TGCAGTGCTCCAAGCGAGAACACCGGGGAGCTGTTTTTT
CSAPSENTGELFF
>many|TRBV24-1|TRBJ2-1|TRBD2
TGTGCCACCAGTGATTCCCGACTAGCGGGAGGATCCTACAATGAGCAGTTCTTC
CATSDSRLAGGSYNEQFF
>many|TRBV2|TRBJ2-1|.
TGTGCCACGACTAGTCCCTACAATGAGCAGTTCTTC
CATTSPYNEQFF
>many|TRBV6-1|TRBJ2-5|.
TGTGCCAGCAGTGAACCACGACCTCGACAGGCTTTGGAGACCCAGTACTTC
CASSEPRPRQALETQYF
>.|TRBV20-1|TRBJ2-7|TRBD2
TGCAGTGCTAGCCCCTCGGGAGCGGGAGACTACGAGCAGTACTTC
CSASPSGAGDYEQYF
>many|TRBV20-1|TRBJ1-6|.
TGCAGTGCTGGGGCAGGGTACTATAATTCACCCCTCCACTTT
CSAGAGYYNSPLHF
>few|TRBV7-2|TRBJ2-3|TRBD2
TGTGCCAGCAGCTTCGGGGCGGGAGGTTTTGATACGCAGTATTTT
CASSFGAGGFDTQYF
>few|TRBV4-2|TRBJ2-2|.
TGTGCCAGCAGCCAAGATTGGACGGTGCCCGGGGAGCTGTTTTTT
CASSQDWTVPGELFF
>.|TRBV28|TRBJ2-5|.
TGTGCCAGCAGTTTATCTCAAGGACGGACAGTCCAAGAGACCCAGTACTTC
CASSLSQGRTVQETQYF
>many|TRBV7-9|TRBJ2-3|TRBD2
TGTGCCAGCAGCTTACCGGGACTAGGGTATTTT
CASSLPGLGYF
>few|TRBV6-2/TRBV6-3|TRBJ1-5|.
TGTGCCAGCAGCCCGGACGGGCGCCGCTTTTATCAGCCCCAGCATTTT
CASSPDGRRFYQPQHF
>once|TRBV4-1|TRBJ2-7|.
TGCGCCAGCAGCCCTCTCGGGGGTCCTAGCTCCTACGAGCAGTACTTC
CASSPLGGPSSYEQYF
>many|TRBV7-3|TRBJ2-3|.
TGTGCCAGCAGCCTCAGACTACTCCCAGATACGCAGTATTTT
CASSLRLLPDTQYF
>.|TRBV12-3/TRBV12-4|TRBJ2-1|.
TGTGCCAGCAGCTCTCCTCGGGCTAGGAGAGTATCGAATGAGCAGTTCTTC
CASSSPRARRVSNEQFF
>.|TRBV12-5|TRBJ1-2|TRBD1
TGTGCTAGTGGGGATCCGGGACAGGGGGCCTTCTACTATGGCTACACCTTC
CASGDPGQGAFYYGYTF
>many|TRBV6-1|TRBJ2-5|TRBD2
TGTGCCAGCAGTAGGCTAGCGGGAGCGAACCCGGAGACCCAGTACTTC
CASSRLAGANPETQYF
>few|TRBV6-1|TRBJ2-3|TRBD2
TGTGCCAGCCTAGCGGGAGCCACAGATACGCAGTATTTT
CASLAGATDTQYF
>many|TRBV12-3/TRBV12-4|TRBJ2-3|.
TGTGCCAGCAGACAGTCGACGTTGGGGGAGCCAGATACGCAGTATTTT
CASRQSTLGEPDTQYF
>many|TRBV28|TRBJ2-7|TRBD1
TGTGCCAGCAGGCGACAGGGGGGGGTGTACGAGCAGTACTTC
CASRRQGGVYEQYF
>many|TRBV20-1|TRBJ1-2|.
TGCAGTGCTAGAGCCCTCCTGCCTGGGGGCTATGGCTACACCTTC
CSARALLPGGYGYTF
>many|TRBV11-3|TRBJ2-3|.
TGTGCCAGCAGCTTAGAAGTGCAGCAAAGGTGGGCTAGGGTGCAGTATTTT
CASSLEVQQRWARVQYF
>many|TRBV11-2|TRBJ2-1|TRBD2
TGTGCCAGCAGCTGGAGCGGGAGGGTTGAGCAGTTCTTC
CASSWSGRVEQFF
>.|TRBV11-2|TRBJ2-7|TRBD2
TGTGCCAGCAGCTTCCTCACTAGCGGGAACTTCGACGAGCAGTACTTC
CASSFLTSGNFDEQYF
>few|TRBV20-1|TRBJ2-7|.
TGCAGTGCTAGCGGCCTAGCCTCCTCCTACGAGCAGTACTTC
CSASGLASSYEQYF
>.|TRBV25-1|TRBJ2-2|.
TGTGCCAGCACCCCAGGGGCGCTGAACACCGGGGAGCTGTTTTTT
CASTPGALNTGELFF
>many|TRBV7-9|TRBJ2-1|.
TGTGCCAGCAGCCGTAGTGTGGAGGGTGAGCAGTTCTTC
CASSRSVEGEQFF
>many|TRBV6-2/TRBV6-3|TRBJ2-1|.
TGTGCCAGCAGTCCCCCCATTCAGGAAAAGAATGAGCAGTTCTTC
CASSPPIQEKNEQFF
>many|TRBV12-3/TRBV12-4|TRBJ2-2|TRBD1
TGTGCCAGCAGCCCGGACAGGATCACCGGGGAGCTGTTTTTT
CASSPDRITGELFF
>few|TRBV28|TRBJ2-7|TRBD2
TGTGCCAGCAGTCCCGCATGGGGGGGGAACCACGAGCAGTACTTC
CASSPAWGGNHEQYF
>many|TRBV5-1|TRBJ1-1|.
TGTGCCAGCAGCCCCCGGACGGCGAACACTGAAGCTTTCTTT
CASSPRTANTEAFF
>many|TRBV12-3/TRBV12-4|TRBJ1-1|.
TGTGCCAGCAGTTTAATGGGACCGAACACTGAAGCTTTCTTT
CASSLMGPNTEAFF
>few|TRBV9|TRBJ2-1|.
TGTGCCAGCAGTCCTCCGCGAGCGGCCAGCTCCTACAATGAGCAGTTCTTC
CASSPPRAASSYNEQFF
>few|TRBV9|TRBJ2-7|.
TGTGCCAGCAGCAACGACAGGAACTCCTACGAGCAGTACTTC
CASSNDRNSYEQYF
>once|TRBV28|TRBJ1-3|.
TGTGCCAGCAGTTTAAACACAGGGTCCTCTGGAAACACCATATATTTT
CASSLNTGSSGNTIYF